This entry concerns a single T cell receptor beta chain. Its specificity is not known. The method was immunoSEQ multiplex PCR; TCRdb's version includes in-frame clones alone and lacks a portion of them. Here the sample spans tens of thousands of clones, over 80% being singletons. Germline CDR1 and CDR2: ENHRY and SYGVKD. Trimming removed 4 bases from V and 4 bases from J, with 13 bases in between. The CDR3 has 14 residues. The entry originates in a study of T cell responses to AZD1222 COVID-19 vaccine. Whole-study results and caveats: Vaccine-associated CD4 TCRs spanned spike, dominant at 160-218 and 743-854. A reported finding is that nearly half of spike-specific TCRs target unmutated variant regions.

The chain employs TRBV10-3 and TRBJ1-1; no firm D call. Material: peripheral blood, obtained on day 0 of AZD1222 vaccination. This TCR was sampled from an adult in good health. The CDR3 DNA follows: TGTGCCATCAGTGGAAACCTCGTCTCCACTGAAGCTTTCTTT. It encodes CAISGNLVSTEAFF.